The next 19 T cell receptor beta chains were all read from a single sample in a study of cytomegalovirus exposure and HLA in healthy donors. The primer mix had 60 Vbeta and 13 Jbeta primers. Generated by immunoSEQ multiplex PCR, the TCRdb table keeps only in-frame clones and is missing some. The data show some 160,000 clones, about 85% seen once. Sequencing was done on a sample of PBMCs. The receptors come from a man younger than 30 in good health and CMV-seronegative.

V and J are TRBV27 and TRBJ2-2; 7 bases are a match to TRBD1. Germline lookup yields CDR1 MNHEY and CDR2 SMNVEV (reference sequence). The CDR3 has 15 amino acids. The ends lost 3 bases at V and 5 bases at J; junction bases unmatched: 6. CDR3 in DNA: TGTGCCAGCAGTTTGGTAGGGGGCGGGACCGGGGAGCTGTTTTTT. This gives the protein CASSLVGGGTGELFF.

This chain connects TRBV18 to TRBJ1-1; tentative D call: TRBD1 (6 bases). Germline values: CDR1 KGHSH, CDR2 LQKENI. This CDR3 region has 14 residues. The V and J ends lost 4 bases and 3 bases respectively, with 12 bases between them. The CDR3 sequence is CASSLMGADTEAFF. CDR3 coding DNA: TGTGCCAGCTCACTAATGGGGGCAGACACTGAAGCTTTCTTT. Full variable domain (rest looked up from reference TRBV18 and TRBJ1-1): NAGVMQNPRHLVRRRGQEARLRCSPMKGHSHVYWYRQLPEEGLKFMVYLQKENIIDESGMPKERFSAEFPKEGPSILRIQQVVRGDSAAYFCASSLMGADTEAFFGQGTRLTVV.

DNA of the CDR3: TGTGCCAGCAGTTTAATGGGGCGGCAGCCCCAGCATTTT. It yields the protein CASSLMGRQPQHF. The chain employs TRBV28 and TRBJ1-5; TRBD1 might be the D (5 bases). The CDR3 runs to 13 residues. Between the trimmed V and J ends, which lost 2 bases and 7 bases, there was a span of 9 bases. From germline, CDR1 is MDHEN and CDR2 SYDVKM.

The V gene is TRBV28, the J gene TRBJ1-6; D is ambiguous. V shed 0 bases and J shed 6 bases, with 3 bases lying between them. Germline V gene sequence: CDR1 MDHEN, CDR2 SYDVKM. There are 13 residues in the CDR3. CDR3: CASSLWSNSPLHF. CDR3 coding DNA: TGTGCCAGCAGTTTATGGAGTAATTCACCCCTCCACTTT.

This chain links TRBV30 with TRBJ1-1; the D gene is possibly TRBD1 (6 bases). The CDR3 consists of 13 residues. With 2 bases removed from V and 1 base from J, the gap between germline ends came to 8 bases. Per germline, CDR1 GTSNPN and CDR2 SVGIG (reference sequence). In DNA form, the CDR3 reads TGTGCCTGGAGTCTGACAGGGAACACTGAAGCTTTCTTT. This codes for CAWSLTGNTEAFF.

The chain has TRBV6-5 and TRBJ1-6; 7 bases map to TRBD1. The CDR3 covers 14 residues. V dropped 2 bases and J dropped 6; count of bases not matched to a gene: 1. Looked up from germline, CDR1 is MNHEY and CDR2 is SVGAGI. The CDR3 DNA reads TGTGCCAGCAGTTACGGACAGGTTAATTCACCCCTCCACTTT. The encoded protein is CASSYGQVNSPLHF.

The chain couples TRBV7-2 to TRBJ2-1, with 13 bases identical to TRBD2. The CDR3 runs 17 residues. The junction had 6 bases not matched to a gene; V was cut back by 5 bases and J by 2 bases. CDR1 and CDR2 from the germline V gene are SGHTA and FQGNSA. The CDR3 nucleotides are TGTGCCAGCAGCCTACGGACTAGCGGGAGACCCTACAATGAGCAGTTCTTC. Protein sequence: CASSLRTSGRPYNEQFF. The full variable domain, its missing parts supplied by reference TRBV7-2 and TRBJ2-1, is GAGVSQSPSNKVTEKGKDVELRCDPISGHTALYWYRQSLGQGLEFLIYFQGNSAPDKSGLPSDRFSAERTGGSVSTLTIQRTQQEDSAVYLCASSLRTSGRPYNEQFFGPGTRLTVL.

This chain uses TRBV7-2 with TRBJ2-5; 10 bases map to TRBD1. TRBJ2-7 matches the DNA end more closely, so the J call is doubtful. This CDR3 is 14 amino acids long. Germline assignment: CDR1 SGHTA and CDR2 FQGNSA. The CDR3 here is CASSRDRGLYEQYF. CDR3 DNA sequence: TGTGCCAGCAGCAGGGACAGGGGCCTCTACGAGCAGTACTTC.

The chain recombines TRBV27 with TRBJ2-3; TRBD2 matches 16 bases. The CDR3 sequence is 17 residues long. With V trimmed by 5 bases and J by 3 bases, 5 bases remained unmatched. Germline V lookup: CDR1 MNHEY, CDR2 SMNVEV (reference sequence). CDR3 in DNA: TGTGCCAGCAGTCGGACGGGACTAGCGGGAGGGACAGATACGCAGTATTTT. Translation: CASSRTGLAGGTDTQYF.

This chain uses TRBV28 with TRBJ2-7; 14 nucleotides align to TRBD2. This CDR3 contains 17 residues. The V gene end was trimmed by 5 bases and the J gene end by 4 bases; junction bases not matched to a gene: 10. CDR1 MDHEN and CDR2 SYDVKM come from the germline V gene. The CDR3 DNA is TGTGCCAGCAGTCCCCCCGGGACTAGCGGGAGAAAGTACGAGCAGTACTTC. This sequence encodes CASSPPGTSGRKYEQYF.

This chain joins TRBV6-5 and TRBJ2-5; D is ambiguous. This CDR3 region has 14 residues. Germline V gene sequence: CDR1 MNHEY, CDR2 SVGAGI. Trimming stripped 4 bases from V and 5 bases from J, with 14 bases between. The DNA of the CDR3 is TGTGCCAGCAGTTCCTCCGCCCGCCAGGAGACCCAGTACTTC. Protein: CASSSSARQETQYF.

The table lists this clone with a count of one. The chain joins TRBV6-5 to TRBJ2-1, with a tentative D call TRBD2 (6 bases). Trimming cost V 4 bases and J 3 bases, with 13 bases left between them. This CDR3 comprises 15 residues. Per the germline V gene, CDR1 is MNHEY and CDR2 is SVGAGI. The CDR3 here is CASSFSGASYNEQFF. CDR3 in DNA: TGTGCCAGCAGTTTTAGCGGAGCTAGCTACAATGAGCAGTTCTTC.

This sequence joins TRBV7-2 and TRBJ1-2, with 9 bases that match TRBD1. The CDR3 is made up of 13 amino acids. V shed 9 bases, J shed 4 bases, and the junction held 6 bases outside the gene matches. CDR1 is SGHTA, CDR2 FQGNSA, per germline. The DNA of the CDR3 is TGTGCCAGGTCACAGGGGGCGGGCTATGGCTACACCTTC. Translating gives CARSQGAGYGYTF. Full variable domain (outside the CDR3, taken from reference TRBV7-2 and TRBJ1-2): GAGVSQSPSNKVTEKGKDVELRCDPISGHTALYWYRQSLGQGLEFLIYFQGNSAPDKSGLPSDRFSAERTGGSVSTLTIQRTQQEDSAVYLCARSQGAGYGYTFGSGTRLTVV.

The V gene is TRBV12-5, the J gene TRBJ2-3; D is uncertain. Germline values: CDR1 LGHNT, CDR2 FRNRAP. Trimming took 0 bases from V and 8 from J, leaving 6 bases between them. The CDR3 sequence is 12 residues long. DNA for the CDR3: TGTGCTAGTGGTTTGGTAACTGTTACGCAGTATTTT. It translates to CASGLVTVTQYF. The complete variable domain, with remaining parts taken from reference TRBV12-5 and TRBJ2-3, reads DARVTQTPRHKVTEMGQEVTMRCQPILGHNTVFWYRQTMMQGLELLAYFRNRAPLDDSGMPKDRFSAEMPDATLATLKIQPSEPRDSAVYFCASGLVTVTQYFGPGTRLTVL.

This sequence joins TRBV27 and TRBJ2-1; D is possibly TRBD1 (6 bases). The CDR3 consists of 11 residues. CDR1 is MNHEY and CDR2 is SMNVEV in the germline V gene (reference sequence). Trimming cost V 8 bases and J 8 bases, with 10 bases left between them. Here the CDR3 DNA reads TGTGCCAGCGCCCAGGGGTATGAGCAGTTCTTC. Translating gives CASAQGYEQFF.

The DNA for the CDR3 is TGTGCCAGTAGACAAAACCAAGAGACCCAGTACTTC. Translated: CASRQNQETQYF. The V call is TRBV2, the J call TRBJ2-5; the D is unclear. Trimming took off 9 bases at V and 0 bases at J, with 8 bases between the two ends. Germline V gene sequence: CDR1 SNHLY, CDR2 FYNNEI. This CDR3 is 12 amino acids long.

V gene TRBV10-2 combines with J gene TRBJ1-2; no clear D. The CDR3 totals 11 residues. V was shortened by 2 bases and J by 8 bases, with 6 bases between the two germline ends. Germline V gene lookup returns CDR1 WSHSY and CDR2 SAAADI. The CDR3 spells CASSEGGGYTF. In nucleotides, the CDR3 is TGCGCCAGCAGTGAGGGAGGAGGCTACACCTTC.

The chain carries TRBV28 and TRBJ2-7; TRBD1 or TRBD2 may be the D gene (9 bases each). Germline values: CDR1 MDHEN, CDR2 SYDVKM. This CDR3 contains 19 residues. The V and J ends lost 4 bases and 5 bases respectively, with 30 bases between them. CDR3 nucleotides: TGTGCCAGCAGTTCACCGGGACAGGGATTCTTTATAGCGGGAGACGAGCAGTACTTC. Protein: CASSSPGQGFFIAGDEQYF.

The genes are TRBV5-5 and TRBJ2-1; 8 bases are a match to TRBD2. Per germline, CDR1 SGHKS and CDR2 YYEKEE (reference sequence). The V segment lost 1 base and the J segment 0 bases; nucleotides outside the gene matches: 9. The length of the CDR3 is 18 residues. This CDR3 is CASSLRVLAGSSYNEQFF. CDR3 bases: TGTGCCAGCAGCTTGAGGGTGTTAGCGGGGAGCTCCTACAATGAGCAGTTCTTC.